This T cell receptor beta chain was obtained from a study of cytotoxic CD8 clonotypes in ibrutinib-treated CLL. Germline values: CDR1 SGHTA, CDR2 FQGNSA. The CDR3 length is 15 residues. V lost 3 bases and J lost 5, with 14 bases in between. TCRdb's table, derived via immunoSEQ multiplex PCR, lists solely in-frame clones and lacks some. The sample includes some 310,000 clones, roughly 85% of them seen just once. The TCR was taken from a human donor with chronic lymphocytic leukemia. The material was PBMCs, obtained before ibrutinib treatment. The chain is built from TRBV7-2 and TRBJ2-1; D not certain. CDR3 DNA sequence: TGTGCCAGCAGCTTCCCAGATTATCCTAACAATGAGCAGTTCTTC. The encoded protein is CASSFPDYPNNEQFF.